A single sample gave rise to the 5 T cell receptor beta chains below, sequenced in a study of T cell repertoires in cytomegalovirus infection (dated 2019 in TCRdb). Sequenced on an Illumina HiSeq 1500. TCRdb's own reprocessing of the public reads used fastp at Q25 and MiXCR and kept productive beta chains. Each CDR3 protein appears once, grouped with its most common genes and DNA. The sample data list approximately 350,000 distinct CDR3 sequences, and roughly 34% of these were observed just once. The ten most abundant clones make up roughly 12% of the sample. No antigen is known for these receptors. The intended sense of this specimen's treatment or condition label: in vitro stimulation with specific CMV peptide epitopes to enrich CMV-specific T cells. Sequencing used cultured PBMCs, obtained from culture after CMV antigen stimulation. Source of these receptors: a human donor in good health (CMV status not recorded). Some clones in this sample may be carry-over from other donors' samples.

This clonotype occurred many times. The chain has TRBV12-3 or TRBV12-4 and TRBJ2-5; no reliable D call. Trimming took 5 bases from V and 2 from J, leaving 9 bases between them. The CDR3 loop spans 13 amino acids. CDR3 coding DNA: TGTGCCAGCAGTCCCGCCCGGCAAGAGACCCAGTACTTC. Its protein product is CASSPARQETQYF.

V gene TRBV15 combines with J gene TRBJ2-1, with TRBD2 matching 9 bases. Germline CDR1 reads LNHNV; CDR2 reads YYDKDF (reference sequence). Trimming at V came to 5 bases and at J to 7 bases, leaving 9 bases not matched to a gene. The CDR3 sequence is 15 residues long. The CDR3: CATSPTLGLANEQFF. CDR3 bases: TGTGCCACCAGCCCTACCCTGGGACTAGCAAATGAGCAGTTCTTC.

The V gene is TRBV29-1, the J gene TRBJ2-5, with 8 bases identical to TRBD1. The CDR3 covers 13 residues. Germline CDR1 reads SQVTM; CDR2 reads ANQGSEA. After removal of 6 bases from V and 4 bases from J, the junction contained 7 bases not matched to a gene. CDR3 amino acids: CSVDRGSGETQYF. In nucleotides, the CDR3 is TGCAGCGTCGACAGGGGCTCGGGAGAGACCCAGTACTTC.

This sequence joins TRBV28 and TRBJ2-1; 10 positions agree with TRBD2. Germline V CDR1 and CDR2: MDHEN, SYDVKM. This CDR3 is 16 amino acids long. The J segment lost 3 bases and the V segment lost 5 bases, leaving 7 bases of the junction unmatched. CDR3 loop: CASSRTSGISYNEQFF. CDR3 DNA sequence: TGTGCCAGCAGTCGAACTAGCGGGATCAGCTACAATGAGCAGTTCTTC.

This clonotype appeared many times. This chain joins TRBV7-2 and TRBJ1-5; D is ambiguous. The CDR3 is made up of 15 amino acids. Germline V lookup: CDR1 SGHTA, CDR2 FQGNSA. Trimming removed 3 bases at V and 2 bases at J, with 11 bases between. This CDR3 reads CASSLTRTGNQPQHF. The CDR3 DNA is TGTGCCAGCAGCTTGACTAGAACGGGCAATCAGCCCCAGCATTTT. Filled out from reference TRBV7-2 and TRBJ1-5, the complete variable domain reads GAGVSQSPSNKVTEKGKDVELRCDPISGHTALYWYRQSLGQGLEFLIYFQGNSAPDKSGLPSDRFSAERTGGSVSTLTIQRTQQEDSAVYLCASSLTRTGNQPQHFGDGTRLSIL.